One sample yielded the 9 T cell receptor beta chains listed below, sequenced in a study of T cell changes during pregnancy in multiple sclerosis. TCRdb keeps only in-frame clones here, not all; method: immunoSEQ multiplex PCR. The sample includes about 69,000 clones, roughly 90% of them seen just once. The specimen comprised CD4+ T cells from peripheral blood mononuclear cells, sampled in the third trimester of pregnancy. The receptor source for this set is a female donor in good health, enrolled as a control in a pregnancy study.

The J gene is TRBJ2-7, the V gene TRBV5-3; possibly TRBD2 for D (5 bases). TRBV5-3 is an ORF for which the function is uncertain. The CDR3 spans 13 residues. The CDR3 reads CAHWESVHYEQYF. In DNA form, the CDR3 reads TGTGCTCACTGGGAGAGCGTACATTACGAGCAGTACTTC.

For the CDR3, the DNA is TGTGCCAGCAGCCGACAGGGGTCTGGAAACACCATATATTTT. Translated, it gives CASSRQGSGNTIYF. The J gene is TRBJ1-3, the V gene TRBV14; 8 nucleotides agree with TRBD1. The CDR3 runs to 14 residues. The V segment lost 4 bases and the J segment 1 base; nucleotides outside the gene matches: 0. Germline assignment: CDR1 SGHDN and CDR2 FVKESK.

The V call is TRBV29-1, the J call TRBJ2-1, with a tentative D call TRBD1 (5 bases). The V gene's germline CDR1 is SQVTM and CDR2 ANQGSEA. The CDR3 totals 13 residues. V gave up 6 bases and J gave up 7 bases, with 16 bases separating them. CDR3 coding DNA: TGCAGCGTGGCTAAATTGACAGATAATGAGCAGTTCTTC. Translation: CSVAKLTDNEQFF.

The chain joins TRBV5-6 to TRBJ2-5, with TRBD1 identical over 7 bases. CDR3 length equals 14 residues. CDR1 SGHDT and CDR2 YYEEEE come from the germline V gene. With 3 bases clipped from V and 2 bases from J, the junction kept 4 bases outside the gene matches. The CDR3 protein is CASSYGTEQETQYF. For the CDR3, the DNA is TGTGCCAGCAGCTATGGGACAGAGCAAGAGACCCAGTACTTC.

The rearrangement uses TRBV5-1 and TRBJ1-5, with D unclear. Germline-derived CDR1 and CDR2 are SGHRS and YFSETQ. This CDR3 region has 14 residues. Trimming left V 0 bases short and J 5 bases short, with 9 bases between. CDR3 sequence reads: CASSLGQIDQPQHF. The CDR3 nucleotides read TGCGCCAGCAGCTTGGGGCAAATCGATCAGCCCCAGCATTTT.

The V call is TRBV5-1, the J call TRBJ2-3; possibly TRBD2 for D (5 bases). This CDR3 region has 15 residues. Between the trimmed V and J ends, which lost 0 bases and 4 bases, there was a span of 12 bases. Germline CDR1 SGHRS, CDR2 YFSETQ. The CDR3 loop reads CASSLGGFLADTQYF. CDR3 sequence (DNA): TGCGCCAGCAGCTTGGGAGGGTTCTTGGCAGATACGCAGTATTTT.

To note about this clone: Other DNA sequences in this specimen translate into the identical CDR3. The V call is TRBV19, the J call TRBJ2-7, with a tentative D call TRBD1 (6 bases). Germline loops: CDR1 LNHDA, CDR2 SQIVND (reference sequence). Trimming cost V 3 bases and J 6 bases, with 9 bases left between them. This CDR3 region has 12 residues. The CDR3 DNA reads TGTGCCAGTAGTATGTCCAGGGGCGAGCAGTACTTC. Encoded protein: CASSMSRGEQYF.

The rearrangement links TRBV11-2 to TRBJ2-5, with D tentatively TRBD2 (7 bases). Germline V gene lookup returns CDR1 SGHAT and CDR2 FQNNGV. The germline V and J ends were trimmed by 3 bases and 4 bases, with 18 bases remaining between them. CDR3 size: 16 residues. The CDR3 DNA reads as TGTGCCAGCAGCTTTTCACCCCGGGGGGCCTTAGAGACCCAGTACTTC. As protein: CASSFSPRGALETQYF. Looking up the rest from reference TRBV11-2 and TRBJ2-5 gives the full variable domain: EAGVAQSPRYKIIEKRQSVAFWCNPISGHATLYWYQQILGQGPKLLIQFQNNGVVDDSQLPKDRFSAERLKGVDSTLKIQPAKLEDSAVYLCASSFSPRGALETQYFGPGTRLLVL.

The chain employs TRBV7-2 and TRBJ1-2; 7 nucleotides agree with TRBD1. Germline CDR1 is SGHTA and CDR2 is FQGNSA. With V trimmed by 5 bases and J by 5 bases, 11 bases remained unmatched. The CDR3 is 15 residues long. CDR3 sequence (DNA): TGTGCCAGCAGCCCGGGACAGCCCGAGGGGTATGGCTACACCTTC. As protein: CASSPGQPEGYGYTF. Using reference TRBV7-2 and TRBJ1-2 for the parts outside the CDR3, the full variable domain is GAGVSQSPSNKVTEKGKDVELRCDPISGHTALYWYRQSLGQGLEFLIYFQGNSAPDKSGLPSDRFSAERTGGSVSTLTIQRTQQEDSAVYLCASSPGQPEGYGYTFGSGTRLTVV.